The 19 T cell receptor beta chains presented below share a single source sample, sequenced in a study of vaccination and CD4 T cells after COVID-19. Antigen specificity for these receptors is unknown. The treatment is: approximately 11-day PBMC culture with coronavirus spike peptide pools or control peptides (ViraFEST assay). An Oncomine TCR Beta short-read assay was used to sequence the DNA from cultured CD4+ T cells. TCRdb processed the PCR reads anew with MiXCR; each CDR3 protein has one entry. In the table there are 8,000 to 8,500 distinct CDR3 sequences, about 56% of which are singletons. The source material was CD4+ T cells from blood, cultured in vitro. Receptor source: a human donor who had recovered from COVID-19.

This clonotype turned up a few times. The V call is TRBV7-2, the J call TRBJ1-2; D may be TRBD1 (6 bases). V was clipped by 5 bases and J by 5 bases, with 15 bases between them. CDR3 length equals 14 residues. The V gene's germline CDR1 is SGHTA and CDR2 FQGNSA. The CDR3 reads CASSKRQDRYGYTF. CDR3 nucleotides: TGTGCCAGCAGCAAACGACAGGATCGGTATGGCTACACCTTC.

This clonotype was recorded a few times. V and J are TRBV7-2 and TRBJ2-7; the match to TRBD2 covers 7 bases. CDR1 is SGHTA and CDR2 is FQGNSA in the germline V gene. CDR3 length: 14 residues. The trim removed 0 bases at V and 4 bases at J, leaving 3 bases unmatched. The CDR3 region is CASSLAGGLYEQYF. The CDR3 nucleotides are TGTGCCAGCAGCTTAGCGGGGGGACTATACGAGCAGTACTTC.

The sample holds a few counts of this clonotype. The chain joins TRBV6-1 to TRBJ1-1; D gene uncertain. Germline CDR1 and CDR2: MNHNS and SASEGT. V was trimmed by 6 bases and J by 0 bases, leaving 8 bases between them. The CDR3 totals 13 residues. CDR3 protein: CASRTTVNTEAFF. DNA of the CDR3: TGTGCCAGCAGGACTACAGTGAACACTGAAGCTTTCTTT.

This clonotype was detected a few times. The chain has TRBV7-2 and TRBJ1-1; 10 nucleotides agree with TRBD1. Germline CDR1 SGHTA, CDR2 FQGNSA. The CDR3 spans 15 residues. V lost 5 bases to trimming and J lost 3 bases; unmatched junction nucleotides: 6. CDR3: CASSPDRGRYTEAFF. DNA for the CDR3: TGTGCCAGCAGCCCCGACAGGGGGCGATACACTGAAGCTTTCTTT.

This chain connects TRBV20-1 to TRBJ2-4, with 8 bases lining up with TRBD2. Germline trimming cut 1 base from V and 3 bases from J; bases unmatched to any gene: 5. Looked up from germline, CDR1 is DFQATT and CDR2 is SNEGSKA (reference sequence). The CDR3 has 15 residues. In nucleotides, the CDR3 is TGCAGTGCTAGAGTTTGGAGCGGGGGCAAAAACATTCAGTACTTC. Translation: CSARVWSGGKNIQYF.

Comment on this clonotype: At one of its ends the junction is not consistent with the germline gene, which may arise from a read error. The CDR3, as DNA: TGTGCTAGCAGCTTTGGGGGGCCGTGGGATGAGCAGTTCTTC. It yields the protein CASSFGGPWDEQFF. The V call is TRBV7-7, the J call TRBJ2-1; D is tentatively TRBD1 or TRBD2 (6 bases each). Per germline, CDR1 SSHAT and CDR2 FNYEAQ (reference sequence). This CDR3 has 14 residues.

CDR3 DNA sequence: TGCGCCAGCAGCCAAGACCCGCTGAACACTGAAGCTTTCTTT. Protein sequence: CASSQDPLNTEAFF. The V call is TRBV4-3, the J call TRBJ1-1; D call uncertain. CDR1 is LGHNA, CDR2 YSLEER, per germline. V lost 0 bases and J lost 0, with 5 bases in between. The CDR3 is 14 amino acids.

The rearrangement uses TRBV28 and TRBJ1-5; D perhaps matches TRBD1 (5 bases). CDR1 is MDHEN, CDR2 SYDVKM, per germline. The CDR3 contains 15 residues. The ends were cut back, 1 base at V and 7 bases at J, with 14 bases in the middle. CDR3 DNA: TGTGCCAGCAGTTTATTGTCAGGGAAGGACCAGCCCCAGCATTTT. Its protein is CASSLLSGKDQPQHF.

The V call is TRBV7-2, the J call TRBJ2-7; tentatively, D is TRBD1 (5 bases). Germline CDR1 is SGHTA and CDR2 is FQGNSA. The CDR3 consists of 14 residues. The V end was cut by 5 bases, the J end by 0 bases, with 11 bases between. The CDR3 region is CASSPTGSSYEQYF. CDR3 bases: TGTGCCAGCAGCCCAACAGGTTCCTCCTACGAGCAGTACTTC.

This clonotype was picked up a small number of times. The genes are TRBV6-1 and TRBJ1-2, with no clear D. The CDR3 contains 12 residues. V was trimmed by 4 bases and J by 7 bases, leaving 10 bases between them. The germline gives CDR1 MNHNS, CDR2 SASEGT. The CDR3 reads CASSARARGYTF. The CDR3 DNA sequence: TGTGCCAGCAGTGCTCGGGCCCGTGGCTACACCTTC.

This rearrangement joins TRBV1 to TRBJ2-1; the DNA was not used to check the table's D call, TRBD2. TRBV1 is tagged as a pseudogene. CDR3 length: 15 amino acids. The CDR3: CTSSQDTGGDRGQFF. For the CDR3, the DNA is TGCACCAGCAGCCAAGATACGGGAGGGGACCGGGGGCAGTTCTTC.

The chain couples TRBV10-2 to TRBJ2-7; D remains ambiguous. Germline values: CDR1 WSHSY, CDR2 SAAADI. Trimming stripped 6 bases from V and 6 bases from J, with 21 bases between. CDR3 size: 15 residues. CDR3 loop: CASSLFPGSSGEQYF. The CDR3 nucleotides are TGCGCCAGCAGCCTTTTCCCCGGCTCTTCTGGCGAGCAGTACTTC.

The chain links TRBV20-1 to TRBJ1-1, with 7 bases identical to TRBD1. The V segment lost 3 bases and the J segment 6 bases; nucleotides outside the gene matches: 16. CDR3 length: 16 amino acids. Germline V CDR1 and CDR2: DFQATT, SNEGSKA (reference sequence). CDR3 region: CSASPPTTGKVAEAFF. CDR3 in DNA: TGCAGTGCTAGCCCCCCCACGACAGGGAAGGTCGCTGAAGCTTTCTTT.

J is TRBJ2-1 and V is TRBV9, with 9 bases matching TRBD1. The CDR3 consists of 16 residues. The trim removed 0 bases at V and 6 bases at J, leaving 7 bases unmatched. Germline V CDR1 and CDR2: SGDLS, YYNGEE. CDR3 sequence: CASSVEGQGIVNEQFF. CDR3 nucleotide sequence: TGTGCCAGCAGCGTAGAGGGACAGGGCATTGTCAATGAGCAGTTCTTC.

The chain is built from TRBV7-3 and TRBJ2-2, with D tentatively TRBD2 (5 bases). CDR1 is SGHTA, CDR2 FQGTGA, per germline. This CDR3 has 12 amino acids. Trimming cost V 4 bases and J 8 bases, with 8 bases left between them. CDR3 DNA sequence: TGTGCCAGCAGCTCCCGGGGTGGGGAGCTGTTTTTT. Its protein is CASSSRGGELFF.

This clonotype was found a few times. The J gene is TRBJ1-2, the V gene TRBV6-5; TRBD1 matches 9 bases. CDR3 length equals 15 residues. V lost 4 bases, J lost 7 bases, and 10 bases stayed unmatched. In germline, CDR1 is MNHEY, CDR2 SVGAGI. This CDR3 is CASSSSPGQGFGYTF. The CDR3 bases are TGTGCCAGCAGTTCCTCCCCGGGACAGGGATTTGGCTACACCTTC.

The CDR3 loop is CASSQDAGGRYGYTF. The CDR3 DNA reads as TGCGCCAGCAGCCAAGACGCAGGGGGGCGGTATGGCTACACCTTC. The rearrangement joins TRBV4-3 to TRBJ1-2; 7 nucleotides match TRBD1. This CDR3 spans 15 amino acids. J was trimmed by 5 bases and V by 0 bases; bases with no gene match: 6. Germline values: CDR1 LGHNA, CDR2 YSLEER.

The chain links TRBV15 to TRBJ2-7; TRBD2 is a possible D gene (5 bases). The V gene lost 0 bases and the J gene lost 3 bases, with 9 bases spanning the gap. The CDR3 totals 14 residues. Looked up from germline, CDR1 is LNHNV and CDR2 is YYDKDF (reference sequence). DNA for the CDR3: TGTGCCACCAGCAGAGACGCGGGTGGCTACGAGCAGTACTTC. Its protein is CATSRDAGGYEQYF. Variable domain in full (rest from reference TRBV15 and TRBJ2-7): DAMVIQNPRYQVTQFGKPVTLSCSQTLNHNVMYWYQQKSSQAPKLLFHYYDKDFNNEADTPDNFQSRRPNTSFCFLDIRSPGLGDTAMYLCATSRDAGGYEQYFGPGTRLTVT.

The CDR3 protein is CASSYSGSGGLKTQYF. The CDR3 region has the DNA TGTGCCAGCAGTTACTCAGGGAGCGGGGGGTTGAAGACGCAGTATTTT. The chain links TRBV6-2 or TRBV6-3 to TRBJ2-3, with 9 bases identical to TRBD2. In germline, CDR1 is MNHEY, CDR2 SVGEGT. V shed 0 bases and J 9 bases; nucleotides not matched to a gene: 10. The CDR3 has 16 residues.